Presented here are 7 T cell receptor beta chains from one specimen sequenced in a study of technical replicates of blood from a few donors (dated by TCRdb to the late 2010s). The library was built by means of the immunoSEQ multiplex PCR assay. The table comes from immuneACCESS by way of TCRdb, which keeps in-frame sequences with V and J called. Part of the clones is missing from these tables; in studies checked, under half for an unresolved V gene and the rest for unknown reasons. Counted in this sample were about 71,000 clones; over 85% of them appeared once. The ten largest clones capture around 0.44% of the sample. Sequencing input: T cells isolated from PBMCs. These receptors were taken from a human donor in good health.

The chain uses TRBV10-3 and TRBJ1-1; D is undetermined. Trimming cost V 3 bases and J 1 base, with 12 bases left between them. The length of the CDR3 is 15 residues. Germline lookup yields CDR1 ENHRY and CDR2 SYGVKD. The CDR3 protein is CAISDGRAANTEAFF. The CDR3 nucleotides read TGTGCCATCAGTGACGGGAGGGCGGCGAACACTGAAGCTTTCTTT.

This clone appeared a single time. The rearrangement links TRBV30 to TRBJ1-5; 8 bases map to TRBD1. The germline V gene encodes CDR1 GTSNPN and CDR2 SVGIG (reference sequence). With 7 bases clipped from V and 11 bases from J, the junction kept 13 bases outside the gene matches. This CDR3 contains 13 residues. The CDR3 DNA follows: TGTGCCTCATCCGACAGGGGAATCGGGGCCCAGCATTTT. It encodes CASSDRGIGAQHF. Full variable domain (outside the CDR3, taken from reference TRBV30 and TRBJ1-5): SQTIHQWPATLVQPVGSPLSLECTVEGTSNPNLYWYRQAAGRGLQLLFYSVGIGQISSEVPQNLSASRPQDRQFILSSKKLLLSDSGFYLCASSDRGIGAQHFGDGTRLSIL.

The rearrangement links TRBV2 to TRBJ2-5; tentative D call: TRBD2 (6 bases). The ends were cut back, 6 bases at V and 0 bases at J, with 20 bases in the middle. The CDR3 runs 17 residues. Germline loops: CDR1 SNHLY, CDR2 FYNNEI. CDR3 sequence reads: CASSEIGTGPYQETQYF. The DNA of the CDR3 is TGTGCCAGCAGCGAGATCGGGACTGGCCCGTACCAAGAGACCCAGTACTTC.

The gene calls are TRBV6-5 and TRBJ2-2; a possible D gene is TRBD2 (5 bases). Looked up from germline, CDR1 is MNHEY and CDR2 is SVGAGI. This CDR3 region has 14 residues. V was shortened by 6 bases and J by 3 bases, with 11 bases between the two germline ends. The CDR3 is CASSLTGYTGELFF. The CDR3 DNA follows: TGTGCCAGCAGCCTCACGGGATACACCGGGGAGCTGTTTTTT.

In its sample, this clone was seen once. V usage is TRBV6-5 and J usage is TRBJ1-2; 9 nucleotides match TRBD1. The CDR3 loop spans 14 amino acids. Germline-derived CDR1 and CDR2 are MNHEY and SVGAGI. J gave up 8 bases and V 6 bases, and 10 bases lay outside the gene matches. The DNA of the CDR3 is TGTGCCAGCAGACGGGACAGGGAGGGCGGCGGCTACACCTTC. It codes for CASRRDREGGGYTF.

The chain carries TRBV6-1 and TRBJ2-7; TRBD1 matches at 8 bases. CDR1 is MNHNS, CDR2 SASEGT, per germline. The CDR3 runs 15 residues. With 7 bases clipped from V and 6 bases from J, the junction kept 14 bases outside the gene matches. CDR3 in amino acids: CASISHGGQGSEQYF. The CDR3 DNA is TGTGCCAGCATATCACACGGCGGACAGGGCAGCGAGCAGTACTTC.

This clone has just one count. As DNA, the CDR3 is TGTGCCAGCAGCCAGAGTGTTTATGAGCAGTACTTC. Translating gives CASSQSVYEQYF. The chain carries TRBV14 and TRBJ2-7; D remains ambiguous. Trimming left V 3 bases short and J 7 bases short, with 10 bases between. In germline, CDR1 is SGHDN, CDR2 FVKESK. This CDR3 has 12 residues.